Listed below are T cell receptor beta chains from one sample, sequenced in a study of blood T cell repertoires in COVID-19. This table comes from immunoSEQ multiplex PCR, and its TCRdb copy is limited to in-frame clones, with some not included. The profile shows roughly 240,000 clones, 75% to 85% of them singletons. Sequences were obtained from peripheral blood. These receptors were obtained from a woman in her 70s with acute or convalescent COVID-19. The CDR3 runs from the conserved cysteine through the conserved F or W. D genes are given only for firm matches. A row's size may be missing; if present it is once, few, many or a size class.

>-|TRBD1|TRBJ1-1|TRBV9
TGTGCCAGCAGCGGCACAGGTGCAGGGGGCACTGAAGCTTTCTTT
CASSGTGAGGTEAFF
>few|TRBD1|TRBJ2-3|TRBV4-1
TGCGCCAGCAGCCAGGACAGGGGAGTTAGAGATACGCAGTATTTT
CASSQDRGVRDTQYF
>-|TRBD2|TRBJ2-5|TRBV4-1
TGCGCCAGCAGCCAAGATGGGCAGGGAGGGGAGACCCAGTACTTC
CASSQDGQGGETQYF
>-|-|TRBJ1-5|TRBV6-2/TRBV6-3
TGTGCCAGCAGTTACTCAACAATTACAAATCGCAATCAGCCCCAGCATTTT
CASSYSTITNRNQPQHF
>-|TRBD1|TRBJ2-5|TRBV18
TGTGCCAGCTCACCAATCCAGGGGGCGCTACCCGACCAAGAGACCCAGTACTTC
CASSPIQGALPDQETQYF
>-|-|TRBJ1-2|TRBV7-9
TGTGCCAGCAGCCCCCTAGGGAGGTATGGCTACACCTTC
CASSPLGRYGYTF
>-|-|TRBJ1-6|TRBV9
TGTGCCAGCAGCGTAGGAGGGTACTATAATTCACCCCTCCACTTT
CASSVGGYYNSPLHF
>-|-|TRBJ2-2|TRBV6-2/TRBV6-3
TGTGCCAGCAGTTACTCGGAGGGCGGGGAGCTGTTTTTT
CASSYSEGGELFF
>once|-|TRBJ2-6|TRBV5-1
TGCGCCAGCAGTCCCAGTTCCGGGGCCAACGTCCTGACTTTC
CASSPSSGANVLTF
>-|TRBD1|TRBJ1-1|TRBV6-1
TGTGCCAGCAGTGAACAGGCAGGGGGCTGGACTGAAGCTTTCTTT
CASSEQAGGWTEAFF
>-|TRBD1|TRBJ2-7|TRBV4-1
TGCGCCAGCAGCCAACTCCCAGGGACAGGACCCTACGAGCAGTACTTC
CASSQLPGTGPYEQYF
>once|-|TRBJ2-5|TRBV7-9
TGTGCCACCGTCGGTTCCCAAGAGACCCAGTACTTC
CATVGSQETQYF
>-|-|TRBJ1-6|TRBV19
TGTGCCAGTAGTATCAGCCAGGGCACGGTTAATTCACCCCTCCACTTT
CASSISQGTVNSPLHF
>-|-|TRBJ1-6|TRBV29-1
TGCAGCGTCCTAAGCGGGTCAGGCAATTCACCCCTCCACTTT
CSVLSGSGNSPLHF
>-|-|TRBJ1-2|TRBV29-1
TGCAGCGTTCATAACAGCAACTATGGCTACACCTTC
CSVHNSNYGYTF
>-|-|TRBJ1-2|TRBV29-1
TGCAGCGTTCCGGGACTGAGCTATGGCTACACCTTC
CSVPGLSYGYTF
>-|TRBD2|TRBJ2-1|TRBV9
TGTGCCAGCAGCGTAGCGCGGGGGGGCAATGAGCAGTTCTTC
CASSVARGGNEQFF
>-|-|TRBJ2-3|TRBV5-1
TGCGCCAGCAGCCCCGGCCCAGGCACGAGCACAGATACGCAGTATTTT
CASSPGPGTSTDTQYF
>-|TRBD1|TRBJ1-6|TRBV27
TGTGCCAGCAGTTTTTTCTCCGGGACAGTCCATAATTCACCCCTCCACTTT
CASSFFSGTVHNSPLHF
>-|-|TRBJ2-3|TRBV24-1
TGTGCCACCTCCCCAGGGACTAGCACAGATACGCAGTATTTT
CATSPGTSTDTQYF
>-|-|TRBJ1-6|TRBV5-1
TGCGCCAGCAGCGAAGGGGTGACCCTCCACTTT
CASSEGVTLHF
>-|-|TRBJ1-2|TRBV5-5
TGTGCCAGCAGCCCCGGCGGGCCCTCACAGAACTATGGCTACACCTTC
CASSPGGPSQNYGYTF
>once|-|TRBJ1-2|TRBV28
TGTGCCAGCACAGGGGCCCTGAACTATGGCTACACCTTC
CASTGALNYGYTF
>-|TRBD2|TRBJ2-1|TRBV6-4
TGTGCCAGCAGTCCTAGCGGGGGGCGCTACAATGAGCAGTTCTTC
CASSPSGGRYNEQFF
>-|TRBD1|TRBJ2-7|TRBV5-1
TGCGCCAGCAGCTTGGCCGGGGGACAGGGGTACGAGCAGTACTTC
CASSLAGGQGYEQYF
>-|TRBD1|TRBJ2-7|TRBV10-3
TGTGCCATCGGACAGGGGGGCCTCTACGAGCAGTACTTC
CAIGQGGLYEQYF
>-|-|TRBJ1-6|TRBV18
TGTGCCAGCTCACCGATGGACAGAGATTCACCCCTCCACTTT
CASSPMDRDSPLHF
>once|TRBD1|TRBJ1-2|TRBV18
TGTGCCAGCTCACGAGACAGGGGAGCTAACTATGGCTACACCTTC
CASSRDRGANYGYTF
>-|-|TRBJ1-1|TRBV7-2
TGTGCCAGCAGCCAATTAGCACAGGGTTACATGAACACTGAAGCTTTCTTT
CASSQLAQGYMNTEAFF
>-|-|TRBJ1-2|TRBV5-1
TGCGCCAGCAGCATTCTGCGGGGAGAGAGCTATGGCTACACCTTC
CASSILRGESYGYTF
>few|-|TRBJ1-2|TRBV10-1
TGCGCCAGCAGCCCCTTTCGTGGCTACACCTTC
CASSPFRGYTF
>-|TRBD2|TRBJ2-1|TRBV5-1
TGCGCCAGCAGCTTACAAGCGGGGGTGGGCGATGAGCAGTTCTTC
CASSLQAGVGDEQFF